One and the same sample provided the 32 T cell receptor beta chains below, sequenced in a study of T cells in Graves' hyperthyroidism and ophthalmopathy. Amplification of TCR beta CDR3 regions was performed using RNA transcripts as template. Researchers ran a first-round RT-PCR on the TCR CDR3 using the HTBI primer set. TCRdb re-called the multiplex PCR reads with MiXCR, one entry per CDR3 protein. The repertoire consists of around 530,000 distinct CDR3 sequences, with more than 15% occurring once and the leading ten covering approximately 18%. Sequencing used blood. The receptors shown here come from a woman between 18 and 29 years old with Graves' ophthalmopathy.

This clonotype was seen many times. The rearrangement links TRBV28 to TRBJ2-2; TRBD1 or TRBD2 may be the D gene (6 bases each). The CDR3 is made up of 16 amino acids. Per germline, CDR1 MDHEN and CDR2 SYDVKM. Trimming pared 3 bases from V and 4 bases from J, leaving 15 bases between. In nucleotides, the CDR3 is TGTGCCAGCAGTTTCATGGGGGGCCGGCCCACCGGGGAGCTGTTTTTT. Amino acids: CASSFMGGRPTGELFF.

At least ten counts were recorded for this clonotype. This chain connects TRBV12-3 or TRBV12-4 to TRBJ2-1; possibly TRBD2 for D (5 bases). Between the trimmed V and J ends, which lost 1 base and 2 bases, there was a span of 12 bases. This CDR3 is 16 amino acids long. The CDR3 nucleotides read TGTGCCAGCAGTTTAGATGCGGGTGCAGCCTACAATGAGCAGTTCTTC. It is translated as CASSLDAGAAYNEQFF.

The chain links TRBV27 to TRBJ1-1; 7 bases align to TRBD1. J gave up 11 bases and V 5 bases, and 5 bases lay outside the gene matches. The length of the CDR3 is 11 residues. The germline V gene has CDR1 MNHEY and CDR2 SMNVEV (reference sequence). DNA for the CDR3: TGTGCCAGCAGTCAACAGGGGAGGGCTTTCTTT. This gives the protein CASSQQGRAFF.

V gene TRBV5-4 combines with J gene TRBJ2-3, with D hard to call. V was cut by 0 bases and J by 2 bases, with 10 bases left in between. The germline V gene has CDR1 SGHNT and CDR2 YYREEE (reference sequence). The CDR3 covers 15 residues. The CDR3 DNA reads TGTGCCAGCAGCTTGGCCCTCCACACCACAGATACGCAGTATTTT. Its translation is CASSLALHTTDTQYF.

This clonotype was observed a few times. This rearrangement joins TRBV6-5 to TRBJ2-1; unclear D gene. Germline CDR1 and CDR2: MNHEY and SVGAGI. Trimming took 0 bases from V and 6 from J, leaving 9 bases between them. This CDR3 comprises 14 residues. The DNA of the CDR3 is TGTGCCAGCAGTTACTCCACGGCTTCCAATGAGCAGTTCTTC. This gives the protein CASSYSTASNEQFF.

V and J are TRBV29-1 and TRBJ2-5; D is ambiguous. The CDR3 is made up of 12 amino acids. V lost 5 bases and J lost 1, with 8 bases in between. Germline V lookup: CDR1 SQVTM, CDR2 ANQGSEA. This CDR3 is CSVFGSQETQYF. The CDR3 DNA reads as TGCAGCGTTTTCGGAAGCCAAGAGACCCAGTACTTC. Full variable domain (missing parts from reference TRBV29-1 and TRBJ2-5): SAVISQKPSRDICQRGTSLTIQCQVDSQVTMMFWYRQQPGQSLTLIATANQGSEATYESGFVIDKFPISRPNLTFSTLTVSNMSPEDSSIYLCSVFGSQETQYFGPGTRLLVL.

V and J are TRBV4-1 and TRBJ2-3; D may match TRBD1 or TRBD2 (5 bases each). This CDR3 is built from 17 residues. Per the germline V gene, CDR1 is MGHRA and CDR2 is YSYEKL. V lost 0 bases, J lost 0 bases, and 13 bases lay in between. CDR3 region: CASSQDKGTPSTDTQYF. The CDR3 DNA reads TGCGCCAGCAGCCAAGATAAGGGGACCCCGAGCACAGATACGCAGTATTTT.

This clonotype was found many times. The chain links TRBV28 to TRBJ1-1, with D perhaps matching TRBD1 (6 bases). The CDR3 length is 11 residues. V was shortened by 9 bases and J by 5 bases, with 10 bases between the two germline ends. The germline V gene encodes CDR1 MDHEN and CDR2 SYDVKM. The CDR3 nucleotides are TGTGCCAGGACAGGAAAGACTGAAGCTTTCTTT. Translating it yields CARTGKTEAFF.

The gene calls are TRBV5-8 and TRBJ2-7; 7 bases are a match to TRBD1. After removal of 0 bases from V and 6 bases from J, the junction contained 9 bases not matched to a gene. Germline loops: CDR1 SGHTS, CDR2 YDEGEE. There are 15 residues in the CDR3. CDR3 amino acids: CASSLGRQGAGEQYF. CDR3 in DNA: TGTGCCAGCAGCTTGGGACGACAGGGCGCTGGCGAGCAGTACTTC.

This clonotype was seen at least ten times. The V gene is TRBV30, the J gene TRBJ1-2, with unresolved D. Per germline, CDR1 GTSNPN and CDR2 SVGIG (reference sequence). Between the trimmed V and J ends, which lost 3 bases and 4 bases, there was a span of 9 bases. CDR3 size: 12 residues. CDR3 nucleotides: TGTGCCTGGAGCGGACTGGGCTATGGCTACACCTTC. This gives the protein CAWSGLGYGYTF.

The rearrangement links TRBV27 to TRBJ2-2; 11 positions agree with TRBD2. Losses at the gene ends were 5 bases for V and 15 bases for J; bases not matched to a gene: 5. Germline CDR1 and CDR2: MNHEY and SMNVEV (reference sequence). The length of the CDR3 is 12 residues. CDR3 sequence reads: CASSELAGEVFF. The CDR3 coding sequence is TGTGCCAGCAGTGAACTAGCGGGAGAGGTGTTTTTT.

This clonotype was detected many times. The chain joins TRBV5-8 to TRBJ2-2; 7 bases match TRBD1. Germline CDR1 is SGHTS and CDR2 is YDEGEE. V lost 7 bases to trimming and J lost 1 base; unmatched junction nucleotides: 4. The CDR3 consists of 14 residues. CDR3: CASSRQGNTGELFF. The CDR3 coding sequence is TGTGCCAGCTCGCGACAGGGGAACACCGGGGAGCTGTTTTTT.

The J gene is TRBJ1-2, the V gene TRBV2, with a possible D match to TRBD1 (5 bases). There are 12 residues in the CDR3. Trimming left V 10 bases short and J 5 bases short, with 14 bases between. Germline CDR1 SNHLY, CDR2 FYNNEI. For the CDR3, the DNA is TGTGCCATCCCCTTTCGGGGGTATGGCTACACCTTC. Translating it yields CAIPFRGYGYTF.

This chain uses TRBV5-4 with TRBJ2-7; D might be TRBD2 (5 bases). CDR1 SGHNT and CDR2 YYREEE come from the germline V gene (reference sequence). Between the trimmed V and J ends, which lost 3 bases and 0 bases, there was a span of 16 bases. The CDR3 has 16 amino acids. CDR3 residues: CASSSGNRLRSYEQYF. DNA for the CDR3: TGTGCCAGCAGCTCCGGGAACCGCCTCCGCTCCTACGAGCAGTACTTC. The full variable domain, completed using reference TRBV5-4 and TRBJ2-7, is ETGVTQSPTHLIKTRGQQVTLRCSSQSGHNTVSWYQQALGQGPQFIFQYYREEENGRGNFPPRFSGLQFPNYSSELNVNALELDDSALYLCASSSGNRLRSYEQYFGPGTRLTVT.

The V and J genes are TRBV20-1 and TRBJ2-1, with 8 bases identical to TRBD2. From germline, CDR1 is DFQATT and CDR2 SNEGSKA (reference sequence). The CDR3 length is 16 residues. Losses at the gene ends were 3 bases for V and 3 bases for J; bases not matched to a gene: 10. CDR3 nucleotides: TGCAGTGCTAGCGGGGCTAGCGGGCCTAGCTACAATGAGCAGTTCTTC. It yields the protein CSASGASGPSYNEQFF.

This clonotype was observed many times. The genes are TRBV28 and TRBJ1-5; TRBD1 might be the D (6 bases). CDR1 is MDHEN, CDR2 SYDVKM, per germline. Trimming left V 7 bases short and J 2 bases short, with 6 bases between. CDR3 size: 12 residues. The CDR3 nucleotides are TGTGCCAGCAACAGGGGCAATCAGCCCCAGCATTTT. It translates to CASNRGNQPQHF. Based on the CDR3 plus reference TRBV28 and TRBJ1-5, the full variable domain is DVKVTQSSRYLVKRTGEKVFLECVQDMDHENMFWYRQDPGLGLRLIYFSYDVKMKEKGDIPEGYSVSREKKERFSLILESASTNQTSMYLCASNRGNQPQHFGDGTRLSIL.

CDR3 sequence reads: CASSFGTGVTDTQYF. Written as DNA, the CDR3 is TGTGCCAGCAGCTTCGGGACAGGGGTCACAGATACGCAGTATTTT. The V and J genes are TRBV5-4 and TRBJ2-3; TRBD1 aligns across 10 bases. CDR3 length: 15 residues. The V gene end was trimmed by 2 bases and the J gene end by 2 bases; junction bases not matched to a gene: 2. The germline V gene encodes CDR1 SGHNT and CDR2 YYREEE (reference sequence).

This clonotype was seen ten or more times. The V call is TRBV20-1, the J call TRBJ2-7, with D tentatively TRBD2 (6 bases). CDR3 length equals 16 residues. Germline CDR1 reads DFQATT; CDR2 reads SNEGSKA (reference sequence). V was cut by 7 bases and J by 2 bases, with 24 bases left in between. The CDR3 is CSVTHPGLKNTYEQYF. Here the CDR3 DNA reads TGCAGTGTTACGCACCCGGGACTTAAAAATACCTACGAGCAGTACTTC.

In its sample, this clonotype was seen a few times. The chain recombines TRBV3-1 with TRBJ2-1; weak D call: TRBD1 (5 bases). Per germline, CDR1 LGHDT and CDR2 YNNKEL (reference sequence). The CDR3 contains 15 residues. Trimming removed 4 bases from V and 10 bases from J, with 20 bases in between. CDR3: CASSPRTPARKEQFF. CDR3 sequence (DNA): TGTGCCAGCAGCCCTAGGACACCGGCCCGAAAGGAGCAGTTCTTC.

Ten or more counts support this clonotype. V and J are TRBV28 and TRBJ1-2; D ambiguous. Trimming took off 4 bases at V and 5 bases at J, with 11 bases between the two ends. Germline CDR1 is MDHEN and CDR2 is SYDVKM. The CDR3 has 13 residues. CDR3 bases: TGTGCCAGCAGTTCACGTCCGATATATGGCTACACCTTC. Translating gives CASSSRPIYGYTF.

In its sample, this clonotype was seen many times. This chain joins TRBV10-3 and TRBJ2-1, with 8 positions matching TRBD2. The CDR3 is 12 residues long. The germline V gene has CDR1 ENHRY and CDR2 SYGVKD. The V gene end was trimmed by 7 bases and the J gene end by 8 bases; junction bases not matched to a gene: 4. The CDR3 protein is CAIKGTRDEQFF. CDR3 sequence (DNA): TGTGCCATCAAAGGGACTAGGGATGAGCAGTTCTTC.

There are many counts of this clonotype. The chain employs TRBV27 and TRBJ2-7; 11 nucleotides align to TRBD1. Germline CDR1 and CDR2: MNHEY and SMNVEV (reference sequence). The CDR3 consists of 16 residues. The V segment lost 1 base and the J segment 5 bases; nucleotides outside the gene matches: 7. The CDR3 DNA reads TGTGCCAGCAGTTTATTTTCGTCGGGACAGGGGGACGAGCAGTACTTC. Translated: CASSLFSSGQGDEQYF.

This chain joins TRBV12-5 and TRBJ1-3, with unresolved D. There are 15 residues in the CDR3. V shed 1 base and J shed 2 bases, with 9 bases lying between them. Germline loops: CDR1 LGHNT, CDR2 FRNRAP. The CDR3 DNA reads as TGTGCTAGTGGTTTGGGAGGGCTCCCTGGAAACACCATATATTTT. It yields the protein CASGLGGLPGNTIYF.

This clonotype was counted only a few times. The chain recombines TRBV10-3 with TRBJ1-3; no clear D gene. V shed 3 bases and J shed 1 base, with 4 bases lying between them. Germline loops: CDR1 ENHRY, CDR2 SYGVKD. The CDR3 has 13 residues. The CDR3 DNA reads TGTGCCATCAGTGATGGTTCTGGAAACACCATATATTTT. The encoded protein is CAISDGSGNTIYF.

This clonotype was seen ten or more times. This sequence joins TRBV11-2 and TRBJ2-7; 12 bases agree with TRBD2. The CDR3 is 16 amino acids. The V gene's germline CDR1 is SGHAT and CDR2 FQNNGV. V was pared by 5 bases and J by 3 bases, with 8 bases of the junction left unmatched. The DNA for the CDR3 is TGTGCCAGCAGCCCAAGACTAGCGGGGGCGATCTACGAGCAGTACTTC. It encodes CASSPRLAGAIYEQYF. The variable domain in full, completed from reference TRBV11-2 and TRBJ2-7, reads EAGVAQSPRYKIIEKRQSVAFWCNPISGHATLYWYQQILGQGPKLLIQFQNNGVVDDSQLPKDRFSAERLKGVDSTLKIQPAKLEDSAVYLCASSPRLAGAIYEQYFGPGTRLTVT.

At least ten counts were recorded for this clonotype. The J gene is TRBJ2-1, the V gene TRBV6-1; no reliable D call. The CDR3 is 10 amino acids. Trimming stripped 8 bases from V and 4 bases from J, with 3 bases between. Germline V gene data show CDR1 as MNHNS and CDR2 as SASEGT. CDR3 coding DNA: TGTGCCAGCGGGTACAATGAGCAGTTCTTC. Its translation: CASGYNEQFF.

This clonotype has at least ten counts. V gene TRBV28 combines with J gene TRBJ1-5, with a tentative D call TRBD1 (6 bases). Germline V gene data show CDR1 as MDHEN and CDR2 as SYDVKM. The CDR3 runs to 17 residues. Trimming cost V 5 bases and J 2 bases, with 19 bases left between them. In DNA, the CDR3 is TGTGCCAGCAGTAGAACAGGGAATCGGCGTGGCAATCAGCCCCAGCATTTT. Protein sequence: CASSRTGNRRGNQPQHF. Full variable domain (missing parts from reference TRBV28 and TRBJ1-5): DVKVTQSSRYLVKRTGEKVFLECVQDMDHENMFWYRQDPGLGLRLIYFSYDVKMKEKGDIPEGYSVSREKKERFSLILESASTNQTSMYLCASSRTGNRRGNQPQHFGDGTRLSIL.

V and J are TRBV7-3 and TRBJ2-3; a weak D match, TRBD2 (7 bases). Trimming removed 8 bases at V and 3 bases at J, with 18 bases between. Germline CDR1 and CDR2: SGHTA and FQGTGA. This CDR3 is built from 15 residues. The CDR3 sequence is CASERRGAGTDTQYF. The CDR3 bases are TGTGCCAGCGAACGTCGGGGGGCAGGAACAGATACGCAGTATTTT. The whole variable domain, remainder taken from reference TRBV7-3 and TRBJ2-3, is GAGVSQTPSNKVTEKGKYVELRCDPISGHTALYWYRQSLGQGPEFLIYFQGTGAADDSGLPNDRFFAVRPEGSVSTLKIQRTERGDSAVYLCASERRGAGTDTQYFGPGTRLTVL.

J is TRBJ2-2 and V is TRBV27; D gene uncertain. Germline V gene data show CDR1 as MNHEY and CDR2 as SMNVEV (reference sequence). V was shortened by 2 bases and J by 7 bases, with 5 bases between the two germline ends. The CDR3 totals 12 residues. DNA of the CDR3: TGTGCCAGCAGTTTAATAGGCGGGGAGCTGTTTTTT. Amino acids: CASSLIGGELFF.

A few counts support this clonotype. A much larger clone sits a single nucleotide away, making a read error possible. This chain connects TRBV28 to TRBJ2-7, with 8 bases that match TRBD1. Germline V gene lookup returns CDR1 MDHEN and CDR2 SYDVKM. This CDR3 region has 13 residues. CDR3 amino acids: CASSGQGNYGQYF. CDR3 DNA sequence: TGTGCCAGCAGCGGACAGGGCAACTACGGGCAGTACTTC.

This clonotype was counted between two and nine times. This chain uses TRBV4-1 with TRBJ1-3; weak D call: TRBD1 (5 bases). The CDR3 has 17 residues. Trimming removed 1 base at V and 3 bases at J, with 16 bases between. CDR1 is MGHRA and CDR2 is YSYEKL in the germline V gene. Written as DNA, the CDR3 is TGCGCCAGCAGCCAAGGCCCCCTGGGGGTAGGTGGAAACACCATATATTTT. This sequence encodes CASSQGPLGVGGNTIYF.

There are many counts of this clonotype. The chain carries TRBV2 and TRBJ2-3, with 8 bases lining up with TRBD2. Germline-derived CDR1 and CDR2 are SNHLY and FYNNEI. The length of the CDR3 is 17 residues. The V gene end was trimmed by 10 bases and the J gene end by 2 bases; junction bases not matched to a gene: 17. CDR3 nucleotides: TGTGCCACCAGCCGTGGCTCTTTGACTAGCGCCACAGATACGCAGTATTTT. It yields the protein CATSRGSLTSATDTQYF.